Listed below are T cell receptor beta chains from one sample, sequenced in a study of OX40 agonist ivuxolimab in advanced cancers. Sequencing was performed with immunoSEQ multiplex PCR; in TCRdb, only in-frame clones are kept and a portion is missing. The repertoire holds about 39,000 clones, with more than 80% as singletons. Material: CD4+ or CD8+ T cells sorted from blood, obtained in a trial of the OX40 agonist ivuxolimab. These receptors came from an adult with an advanced solid tumor such as melanoma, head and neck, liver or kidney cancer. Both conserved end residues are part of each CDR3. Fields, in order: V gene, clone size, D gene, J gene, CDR3 DNA, CDR3 protein. D genes are given only for firm matches. Rows give clone size only sometimes, using once, few, many, or a class for an expanded clone.

>TRBV7-9|-|TRBD1|TRBJ1-1
TGTGCCAGCAGCCTCAGGGGGCCAGTGGGTGGTGAAGCTTTCTTT
CASSLRGPVGGEAFF
>TRBV12-2|-|-|TRBJ2-1
TGTGCAAGTCGCTTCCCTGGCATAATTTACAATGAGCAGTTCTTC
CASRFPGIIYNEQFF
>TRBV7-7|-|-|TRBJ2-1
TGTGCCAGCAGCCCTAGACCAGCGGGTGAGCAGTTCTTC
CASSPRPAGEQFF
>TRBV19|-|-|TRBJ1-1
TGTGCCAGTAGTATCTCTCATGGGACTGAAGCTTTCTTT
CASSISHGTEAFF
>TRBV4-1|-|TRBD1|TRBJ2-1
TGCGCCAGCAGCCAAATAACAGGGGGCTTAAGTCTCAATGAGCAGTTCTTC
CASSQITGGLSLNEQFF
>TRBV5-1|once|TRBD1|TRBJ1-1
TGCGCCAGCAGCTTCGGGACAGGGGGAGTTATCGTTGAAGCTTTCTTT
CASSFGTGGVIVEAFF
>TRBV6-1|-|-|TRBJ1-5
TGTGCCAGCAGTGGGGGACGTCAGCCCCAGCATTTT
CASSGGRQPQHF
>TRBV9|-|TRBD2|TRBJ2-1
TGTGCCAGCACCCCTAGCGGGGGAAACAATGAGCAGTTCTTC
CASTPSGGNNEQFF
>TRBV12-5|-|-|TRBJ1-2
TGTGCTAGTGCCCGGGGGCAGAACTATGGCTACACCTTC
CASARGQNYGYTF
>TRBV4-1|-|TRBD2|TRBJ2-3
TGCGCCAGCAGCCGACTAGCGGGAGCTTTAGATACGCAGTATTTT
CASSRLAGALDTQYF
>TRBV2|-|-|TRBJ2-5
TGTGCCAGCAGGGGACTCACCCAAGAGACCCAGTACTTC
CASRGLTQETQYF
>TRBV5-1|-|-|TRBJ1-1
TGCGCCAGCAGCATTACAGTGAACACTGAAGCTTTCTTT
CASSITVNTEAFF
>TRBV18|once|-|TRBJ1-5
TGTGCCAGCTCACCACAGGGGGATAAGCCCCAGCATTTT
CASSPQGDKPQHF
>TRBV4-3|-|-|TRBJ2-1
TGCGCCAGCAGCCAATCCTCCGGGGTCTACTCCTACAATGAGCAGTTCTTC
CASSQSSGVYSYNEQFF
>TRBV21-1|-|-|TRBJ2-5
TGTGCCAGCAACAAAGGGGGGGAGACCCAGTACTTC
CASNKGGETQYF
>TRBV7-8|-|-|TRBJ2-7
TGTGCCAGCAGCTTAGTCGGGGGGCGAGGCTACGAGCAGTACTTC
CASSLVGGRGYEQYF
>TRBV11-3|-|TRBD2|TRBJ2-1
TGTGCCAGCAGTTATAGCGGGAGCTACAATGAGCAGTTCTTC
CASSYSGSYNEQFF
>TRBV2|-|-|TRBJ1-1
TGTGCCAGCACCCCGGGGGCGAACACTGAAGCTTTCTTT
CASTPGANTEAFF
>TRBV11-1|-|-|TRBJ2-7
TGTGCCAGCAGCCCAAACGGTGGCAGGGGAGCCTACGAGCAGTACTTC
CASSPNGGRGAYEQYF
>TRBV6-6|-|-|TRBJ2-7
TGTGCCAGCGGGGAGGAGCAGTACTTC
CASGEEQYF
>TRBV7-2|-|TRBD1|TRBJ2-1
TGTGCCAGCAGCTTAGAGTTCGAGGGGGCACACTCCTCCTACAATGAGCAGTTCTTC
CASSLEFEGAHSSYNEQFF
>TRBV29-1|-|-|TRBJ1-1
TGCAGCGTTGAGGTAACCGGCGGCACTGAAGCTTTCTTT
CSVEVTGGTEAFF
>TRBV19|-|-|TRBJ2-1
TGTGCCAGTGCCATTAACCCCAACAATGAGCAGTTCTTC
CASAINPNNEQFF
>TRBV6-5|-|TRBD1|TRBJ1-2
TGTGCCAGCAGGCGCGGACAGGGGTACTATGGCTACACCTTC
CASRRGQGYYGYTF
>TRBV9|-|-|TRBJ2-5
TGTGCCAGCAGCGTAGGTAACGTCCAAGAGACCCAGTACTTC
CASSVGNVQETQYF
>TRBV5-4|-|-|TRBJ1-1
TGCGCCAGCAGCCAAGGGCGGCACGTCCTAGTGAACACTGAAGCTTTCTTT
CASSQGRHVLVNTEAFF
>TRBV20-1|-|-|TRBJ1-1
TGCAGTGCTCGGGGGAACACTGAAGCTTTCTTT
CSARGNTEAFF
>TRBV5-3|few|TRBD2|TRBJ2-1
TGTGCCAGACCCCGGACTAGCGGGAGAAAGAATGAGCAGTTCTTC
CARPRTSGRKNEQFF
>TRBV16|-|-|TRBJ2-1
TGTGCCAGCAGCCACGCGGCATATGAGCAGTTCTTC
CASSHAAYEQFF
>TRBV5-1|-|-|TRBJ2-5
TGCGCCAGCAGGAAGGGACCCCAAGAGACCCAGTACTTC
CASRKGPQETQYF
>TRBV11-3|once|-|TRBJ1-5
TGTGCCCTCATGGACCCTAGCAATCAGCCCCAGCATTTT
CALMDPSNQPQHF
>TRBV5-1|-|-|TRBJ2-5
TGCGCCAGCAGCTTGGCTCTTCTCCAAGAGACCCAGTACTTC
CASSLALLQETQYF
>TRBV6-6|-|TRBD1|TRBJ2-1
TGTGCCAGCAGTTACCGCAGGACAGGGAACAATGAGCAGTTCTTC
CASSYRRTGNNEQFF
>TRBV9|-|-|TRBJ2-1
TGTGCCAGCAGCGTAGGGTCTCCGTACAATGAGCAGTTCTTC
CASSVGSPYNEQFF
>TRBV30|-|-|TRBJ2-2
TGTGCCTGGAGCACACTCCAGGGGTTCGGGGAGCTGTTTTTT
CAWSTLQGFGELFF
>TRBV7-2|-|-|TRBJ1-1
TGTGCCAGCAGCTCCCCCCCCGGACAGCGGACAAACACTGAAGCTTTCTTT
CASSSPPGQRTNTEAFF
>TRBV5-4|-|-|TRBJ1-6
TGTGCCAGCAGCTTGGAGCGGGGTAATTCACCCCTCCACTTT
CASSLERGNSPLHF
>TRBV13|-|TRBD1|TRBJ1-1
TGTGCCAGCAGCGACAGGGGACGGGCGAACACTGAAGCTTTCTTT
CASSDRGRANTEAFF
>TRBV4-1|-|TRBD1|TRBJ1-4
TGCGCCAGCAGCCAAGTTACAGGGGGGATCACTAATGAAAAACTGTTTTTT
CASSQVTGGITNEKLFF
>TRBV6-5|-|TRBD2|TRBJ2-5
TGTGCCAGCAGTTACGTTGGGGGGGAAGAGACCCAGTACTTC
CASSYVGGEETQYF
>TRBV7-3|-|-|TRBJ2-2
TGTGCCAGCAGCGCTCAGATGAACACCGGGGAGCTGTTTTTT
CASSAQMNTGELFF
>TRBV9|-|TRBD2|TRBJ2-2
TGTGCCAGCAGCGTCGGTAGCGGGAGATATGGCGGGGAGCTGTTTTTT
CASSVGSGRYGGELFF
>TRBV5-1|-|TRBD2|TRBJ2-7
TGCGCCAGCAGCTTGGTTGTAGGGCGGGAGCGTTACGAGCAGTACTTC
CASSLVVGRERYEQYF
>TRBV6-5|-|-|TRBJ2-2
TGTGCCAGCAGTTTCGAGGGCGAGGGGACCGGGGAGCTGTTTTTT
CASSFEGEGTGELFF
>TRBV5-8|-|TRBD1|TRBJ1-1
TGTGCCAGCAGCCTTGGGACAGGGGGCGGCACTGAAGCTTTCTTT
CASSLGTGGGTEAFF
>TRBV6-1|-|-|TRBJ1-1
TGTGCCAGCATCGAGGTCATGAACACTGAAGCTTTCTTT
CASIEVMNTEAFF
>TRBV5-1|-|TRBD2|TRBJ2-1
TGCGCCAGCAGCCCAGGGACTAGCGCCCACAATGAGCAGTTCTTC
CASSPGTSAHNEQFF
>TRBV9|-|-|TRBJ2-1
TGTGCCAGCAGCCAACAGGGATGGGCGTACAATGAGCAGTTCTTC
CASSQQGWAYNEQFF
>TRBV29-1|-|-|TRBJ2-3
TGCAGCGGGGACCGAGGGATCGCAGATACGCAGTATTTT
CSGDRGIADTQYF
>TRBV11-3|-|-|TRBJ1-2
TGTGCCAGCAGCTTAGTAGCAGACGGACGGACCTACACCTTC
CASSLVADGRTYTF
>TRBV11-3|-|TRBD2|TRBJ2-2
TGTGCCAGCAAAGCGGGAGGGAACACCGGGGAGCTGTTTTTT
CASKAGGNTGELFF
>TRBV7-9|-|-|TRBJ2-1
TGTGCCAGCAGCCCCAGCGGATCGACCTACAATGAGCAGTTCTTC
CASSPSGSTYNEQFF
>TRBV5-6|few|-|TRBJ2-3
TGTGCCAGCAGCTCCGGGACCAGTGGGACAGATACGCAGTATTTT
CASSSGTSGTDTQYF
>TRBV2|few|-|TRBJ2-2
TGTGCCAGCAGCGAACAGGGAACGGGGAACACCGGGGAGCTGTTTTTT
CASSEQGTGNTGELFF
>TRBV11-2|-|-|TRBJ1-1
TGTGCCAGCAGCTTAGGGCGGCAGGGAGGCACTGAAGCTTTCTTT
CASSLGRQGGTEAFF
>TRBV5-1|-|TRBD2|TRBJ2-1
TGCGCCAGCAGCTTCTTAGCGGGAGGCTCCGATGAGCAGTTCTTC
CASSFLAGGSDEQFF
>TRBV29-1|-|-|TRBJ2-2
TGCAGCGTTAGGGGACTGAACACCGGGGAGCTGTTTTTT
CSVRGLNTGELFF
>TRBV4-2|-|-|TRBJ1-1
TGTGCCAGCAGCCTTCCCGGGCAGAGGACTGAAGCTTTCTTT
CASSLPGQRTEAFF
>TRBV29-1|-|-|TRBJ2-2
TGCAGCGTTGAAGAAGCGGTTAGGACCGGGGAGCTGTTTTTT
CSVEEAVRTGELFF